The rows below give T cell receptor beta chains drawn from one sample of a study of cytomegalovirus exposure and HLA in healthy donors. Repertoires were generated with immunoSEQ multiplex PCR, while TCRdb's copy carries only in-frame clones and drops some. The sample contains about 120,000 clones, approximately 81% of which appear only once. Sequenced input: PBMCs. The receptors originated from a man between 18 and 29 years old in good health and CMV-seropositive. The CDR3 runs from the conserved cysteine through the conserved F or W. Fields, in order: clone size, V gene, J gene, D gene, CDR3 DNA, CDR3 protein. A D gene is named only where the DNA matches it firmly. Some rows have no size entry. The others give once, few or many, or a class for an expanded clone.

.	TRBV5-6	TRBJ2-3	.	TGTGCCAGCAGACAGGGCAACACAGATACGCAGTATTTT	CASRQGNTDTQYF
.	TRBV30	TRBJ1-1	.	TGTGCCCGGGGCGGGGCGGCGGGAGGGAACACTGAAGCTTTCTTT	CARGGAAGGNTEAFF
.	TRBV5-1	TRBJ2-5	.	TGCGCCAGCAGCTTGGGGCCTGCCCAGTACTTC	CASSLGPAQYF
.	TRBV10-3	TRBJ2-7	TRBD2	TGTGCCATCAGTGTTAGCGGGCAGACCTCCTACGAGCAGTACTTC	CAISVSGQTSYEQYF
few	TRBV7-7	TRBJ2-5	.	TGTGCTAGCAGCCAGGGGAGATCCTCCCAAGAGACCCAGTACTTC	CASSQGRSSQETQYF
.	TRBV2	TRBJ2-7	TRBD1	TGTGCCAGCAGTGAACTCGGGACAGGGCTCTACGAGCAGTACTTC	CASSELGTGLYEQYF
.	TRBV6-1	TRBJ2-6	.	TGTGCCAGCAGTACTCAGGGCTCTGGGGCCAACGTCCTGACTTTC	CASSTQGSGANVLTF
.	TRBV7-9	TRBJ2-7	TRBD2	TGTGCCAGCAGTTCACCCTTAGCGGGGGAGAGAATATACGAGCAGTACTTC	CASSSPLAGERIYEQYF
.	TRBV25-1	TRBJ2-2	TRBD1	TGTGCCAGCAGTGATCCGCCGGGACAGAATACCGGGGAGCTGTTTTTT	CASSDPPGQNTGELFF
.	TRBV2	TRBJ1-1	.	TGTGCCAGCAGTGAAGCTTGGGACTCTGAAGCTTTCTTT	CASSEAWDSEAFF
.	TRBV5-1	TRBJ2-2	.	TGCGCCAGCAGCTTGGCGGGGATTAGCACCGGGGAGCTGTTTTTT	CASSLAGISTGELFF
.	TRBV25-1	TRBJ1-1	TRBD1	TGTGCCAGCACGGGACAGGGCTTTACTGAAGCTTTCTTT	CASTGQGFTEAFF
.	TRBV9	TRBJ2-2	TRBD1	TGTGCCAGCAGCGTAACCGGGACAGGGGGTAGAAGGGCCGGGGAGCTGTTTTTT	CASSVTGTGGRRAGELFF
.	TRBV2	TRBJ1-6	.	TGTGCCAGCCGTTCCCACGGCGCACCGGGGTCACCCCTCCACTTT	CASRSHGAPGSPLHF
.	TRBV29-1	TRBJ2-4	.	TGCAGCGCCATGGGGCTCTTGGGCAAAAACATTCAGTACTTC	CSAMGLLGKNIQYF
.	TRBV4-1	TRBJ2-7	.	TGCGCCAGCAGCCATGACCAAGACGAGCTAGCCTACGAGCAGTACTTC	CASSHDQDELAYEQYF
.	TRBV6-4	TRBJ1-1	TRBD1	TGTGCCAGCAGTGATGGGACAGGGTACGGCACTGAAGCTTTCTTT	CASSDGTGYGTEAFF
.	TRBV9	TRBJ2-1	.	TGTGCCAGCAGCGTAGGAGGGGGGGCCTCTGGCAATGAGCAGTTCTTC	CASSVGGGASGNEQFF
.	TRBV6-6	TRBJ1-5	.	TGTGCCATTACAAGGGGGTTCGATCAGCCCCAGCATTTT	CAITRGFDQPQHF
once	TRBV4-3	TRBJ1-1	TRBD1	TGCGCCAGCAGCCGAGCTGGGACAGCTGAAGCTTTCTTT	CASSRAGTAEAFF
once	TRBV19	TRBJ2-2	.	TGTGCCAGTAGTATTTTACCTATCACCGGGGAGCTGTTTTTT	CASSILPITGELFF
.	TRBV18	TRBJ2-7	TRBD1	TGTGCCAGCTCAGCTGCCGGGACAGGGTACGAGCAGTACTTC	CASSAAGTGYEQYF
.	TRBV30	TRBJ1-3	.	TGTGCCTGGAGTAGTAGTTCTCGCTCTGGAAACACCATATATTTT	CAWSSSSRSGNTIYF
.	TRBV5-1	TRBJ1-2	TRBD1	TGCGCCAGCAGCACGCAATACGGACAGGGGGCCTTGGAAGGCTACACCTTC	CASSTQYGQGALEGYTF
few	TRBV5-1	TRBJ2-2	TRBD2	TGCGCCAGCAGCTTGCTGGGCGGGAGGAACACCGGGGAGCTGTTTTTT	CASSLLGGRNTGELFF
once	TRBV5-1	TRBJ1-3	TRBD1	TGCGCCAGCAGCCTGGCCCCCGGACAGGGATCTGGAAACACCATATATTTT	CASSLAPGQGSGNTIYF
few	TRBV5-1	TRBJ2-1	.	TGCGCCAGCAGCTTGACCCAGAATGAGCAGTTCTTC	CASSLTQNEQFF
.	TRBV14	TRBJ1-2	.	TGTGCCAGCAGCCAAGATCTCACGGATGAGGATGGCTACACCTTC	CASSQDLTDEDGYTF
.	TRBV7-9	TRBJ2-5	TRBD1	TGTGCCAGCAGCTTGCCAGGGGGCGCAGAGACCCAGTACTTC	CASSLPGGAETQYF
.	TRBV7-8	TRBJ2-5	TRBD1	TGTGCCAGCAGCCGAAGCGGGACAGGGGGTTCGCGTGAGACCCAGTACTTC	CASSRSGTGGSRETQYF
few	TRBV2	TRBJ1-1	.	TGTGCCAGATCATACCCGGACAGGAACACTGAAGCTTTCTTT	CARSYPDRNTEAFF
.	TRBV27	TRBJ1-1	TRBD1	TGTGCCAGCAGTCCACGGACAGGGTACACTGAAGCTTTCTTT	CASSPRTGYTEAFF
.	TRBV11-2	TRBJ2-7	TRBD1	TGTGCCAGCAGCTTAGGGACAGGGGGCCCTTCTGGAGAGCAGTACTTC	CASSLGTGGPSGEQYF
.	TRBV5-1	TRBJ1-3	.	TGCGCCAGCAGCTCTATCTCTGGAAACACCATATATTTT	CASSSISGNTIYF
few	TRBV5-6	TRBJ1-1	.	TGTGCCAGCAGCTTACCGAGTGTCCCGGGCACTGAAGCTTTCTTT	CASSLPSVPGTEAFF
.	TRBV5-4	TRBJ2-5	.	TGTGCCAGCAGCTTTAACAGGCAAGAGACCCAGTACTTC	CASSFNRQETQYF
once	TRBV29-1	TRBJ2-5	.	TGCAGCGTCGGAAACAGGGCGCAGGAGACCCAGTACTTC	CSVGNRAQETQYF
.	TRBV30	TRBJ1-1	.	TGTGCCTGGAACAGTCCGAACACTGAAGCTTTCTTT	CAWNSPNTEAFF
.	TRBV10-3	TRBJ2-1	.	TGTGCCATCAGTGATACAAACCTCGGACTAAATGAGCAGTTCTTC	CAISDTNLGLNEQFF
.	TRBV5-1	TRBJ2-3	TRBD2	TGCGCCAGCAGCTTGGCTAGCGGGAACACAGATACGCAGTATTTT	CASSLASGNTDTQYF
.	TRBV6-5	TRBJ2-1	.	TGTGCCAGCAGTTTTTTATCGGACAATGAGCAGTTCTTC	CASSFLSDNEQFF
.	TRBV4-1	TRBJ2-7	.	TGCGCCAGCAGCCAAGATTATTCCTACGAGCAGTACTTC	CASSQDYSYEQYF
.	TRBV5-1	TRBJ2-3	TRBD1	TGCGCCAGCAGCTTGATAACAGGGGGCACAGATACGCAGTATTTT	CASSLITGGTDTQYF
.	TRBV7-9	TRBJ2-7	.	TGTGCCAGCAGCTCCCAGGGTCCAGGATCCTACGAGCAGTACTTC	CASSSQGPGSYEQYF
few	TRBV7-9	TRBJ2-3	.	TGTGCCAGCAGCCGGCGAGGGGGGGGCACAGATACGCAGTATTTT	CASSRRGGGTDTQYF
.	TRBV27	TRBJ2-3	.	TGTGCCAGCAGTTTTAGTACACGGAGGACAGATACGCAGTATTTT	CASSFSTRRTDTQYF
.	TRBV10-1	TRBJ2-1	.	TGCGCCAGCAGTGAGTCGAGTACCAATGAGCAGTTCTTC	CASSESSTNEQFF
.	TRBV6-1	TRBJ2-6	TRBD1	TGTGCCAGCAGTGGGACAGGGGGCTCTGGGGCCAACGTCCTGACTTTC	CASSGTGGSGANVLTF
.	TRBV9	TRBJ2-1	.	TGTGCCAGCAGCGTAGACGGCAGAGGAGCGGCCCAGTTCTTC	CASSVDGRGAAQFF
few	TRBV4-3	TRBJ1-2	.	TGCGCCAGCAGCCAAGATTTGCAGAACCATGGCTACACCTTC	CASSQDLQNHGYTF
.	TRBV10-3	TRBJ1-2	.	TGTGCCGCTCGCACAGGAACTTTTAACTATGGCTACACCTTC	CAARTGTFNYGYTF
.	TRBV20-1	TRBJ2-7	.	TGCAGTGCTAGGCTACCCTACGAGCAGTACTTC	CSARLPYEQYF
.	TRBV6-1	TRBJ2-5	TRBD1	TGTGCCAGCAGCACCGGGACAGGGGCGGAGACCCAGTACTTC	CASSTGTGAETQYF
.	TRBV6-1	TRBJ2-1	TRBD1	TGTGCCAGCAGTGAAGAGGGACAGGGTTTCAATGAGCAGTTCTTC	CASSEEGQGFNEQFF